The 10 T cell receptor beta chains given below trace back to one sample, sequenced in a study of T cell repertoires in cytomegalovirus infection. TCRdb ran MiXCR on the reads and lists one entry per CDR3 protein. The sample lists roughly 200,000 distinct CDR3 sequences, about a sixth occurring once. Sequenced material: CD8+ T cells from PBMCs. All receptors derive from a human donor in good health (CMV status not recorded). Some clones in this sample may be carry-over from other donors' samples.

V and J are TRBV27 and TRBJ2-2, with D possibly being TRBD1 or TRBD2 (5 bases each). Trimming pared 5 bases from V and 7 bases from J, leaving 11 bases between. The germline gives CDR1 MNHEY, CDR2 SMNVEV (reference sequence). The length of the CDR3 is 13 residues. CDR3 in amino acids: CASSEGSFGELFF. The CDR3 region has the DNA TGTGCCAGCAGTGAGGGGAGTTTCGGGGAGCTGTTTTTT.

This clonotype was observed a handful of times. The CDR3 loop is CASSEATGILEAYGYTF. The CDR3 DNA sequence: TGTGCCAGCAGTGAAGCGACAGGGATATTGGAGGCCTATGGCTACACCTTC. The chain is built from TRBV2 and TRBJ1-2; TRBD1 matches at 7 bases. The CDR3 is 17 residues long. The V gene's germline CDR1 is SNHLY and CDR2 FYNNEI. Germline trimming cut 0 bases from V and 4 bases from J; bases unmatched to any gene: 11.

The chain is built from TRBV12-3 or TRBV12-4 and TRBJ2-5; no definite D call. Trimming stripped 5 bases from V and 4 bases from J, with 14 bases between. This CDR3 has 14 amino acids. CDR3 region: CASSDMTVRETQYF. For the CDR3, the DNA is TGTGCCAGCAGTGACATGACCGTGAGAGAGACCCAGTACTTC.

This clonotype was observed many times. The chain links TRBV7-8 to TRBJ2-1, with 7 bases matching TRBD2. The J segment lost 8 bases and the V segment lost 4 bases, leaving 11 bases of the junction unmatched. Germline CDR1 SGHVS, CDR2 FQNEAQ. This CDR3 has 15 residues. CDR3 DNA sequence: TGTGCCAGCAGCTCGCGGGGGACCCTCGGGGATGAGCAGTTCTTC. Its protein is CASSSRGTLGDEQFF.

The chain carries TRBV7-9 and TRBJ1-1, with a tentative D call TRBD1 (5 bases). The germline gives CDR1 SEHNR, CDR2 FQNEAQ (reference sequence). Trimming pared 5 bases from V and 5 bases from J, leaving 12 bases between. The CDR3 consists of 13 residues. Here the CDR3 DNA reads TGTGCCAGCAGCGGGACCCCCAAAACTGAAGCTTTCTTT. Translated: CASSGTPKTEAFF.

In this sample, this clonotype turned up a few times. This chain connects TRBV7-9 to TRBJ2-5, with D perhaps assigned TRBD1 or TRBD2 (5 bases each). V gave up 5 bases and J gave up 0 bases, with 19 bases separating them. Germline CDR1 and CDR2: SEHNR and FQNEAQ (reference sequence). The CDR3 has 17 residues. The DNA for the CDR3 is TGTGCCAGCAGCCCCCCCCTGGGGACGAAGGACCAAGAGACCCAGTACTTC. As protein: CASSPPLGTKDQETQYF.

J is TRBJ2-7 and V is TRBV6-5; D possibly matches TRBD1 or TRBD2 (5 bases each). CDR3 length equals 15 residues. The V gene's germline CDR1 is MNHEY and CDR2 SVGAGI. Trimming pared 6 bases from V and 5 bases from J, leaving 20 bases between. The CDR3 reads CASRWDVGSSNEQYF. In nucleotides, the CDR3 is TGTGCCAGCAGGTGGGACGTAGGAAGTAGCAACGAGCAGTACTTC.

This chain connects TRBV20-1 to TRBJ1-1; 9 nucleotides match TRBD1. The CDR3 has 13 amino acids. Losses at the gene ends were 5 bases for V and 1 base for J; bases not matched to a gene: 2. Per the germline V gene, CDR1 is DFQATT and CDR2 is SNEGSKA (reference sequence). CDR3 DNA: TGCAGTGCTCTGGGACAGGGGAACACTGAAGCTTTCTTT. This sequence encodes CSALGQGNTEAFF.

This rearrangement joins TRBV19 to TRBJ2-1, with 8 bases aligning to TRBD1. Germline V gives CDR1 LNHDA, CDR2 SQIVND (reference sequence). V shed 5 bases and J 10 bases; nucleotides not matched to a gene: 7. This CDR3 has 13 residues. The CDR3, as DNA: TGTGCCAGTAGTTTCTCTAGGGACAGGGAGCAGTTCTTC. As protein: CASSFSRDREQFF.

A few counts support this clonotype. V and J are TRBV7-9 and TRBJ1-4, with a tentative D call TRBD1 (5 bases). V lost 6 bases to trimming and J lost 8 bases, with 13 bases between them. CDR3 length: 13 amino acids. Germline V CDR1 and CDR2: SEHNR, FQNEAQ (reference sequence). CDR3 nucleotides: TGTGCCAGCAGAAGGGACGGCGGGGAAAAACTGTTTTTT. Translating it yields CASRRDGGEKLFF.